This T cell receptor (beta chain) was recorded in a study of blood T cell repertoires in COVID-19. With V trimmed by 1 base and J by 8 bases, 5 bases remained unmatched. Germline V lookup: CDR1 MNHEY, CDR2 SVGEGT. CDR3 length: 15 amino acids. Generated by immunoSEQ multiplex PCR, the TCRdb table keeps only in-frame clones and is missing some. This sample has 150,000 to 200,000 clones, with roughly four fifths found just once. The rearrangement uses TRBV6-2 or TRBV6-3 and TRBJ2-1; 10 bases align to TRBD2. The source of this sequence is a woman aged 40 to 50 with COVID-19, enrolled during active disease. The sample comprised peripheral blood. The CDR3 is CASSYFRTSGDEQFF. DNA for the CDR3: TGTGCCAGCAGTTACTTCCGGACTAGCGGCGATGAGCAGTTCTTC.